What follows describes a single TCR beta chain. Its target is unknown. V dropped 0 bases and J dropped 5 bases, with 17 bases sitting between them. The germline V gene has CDR1 DFQATT and CDR2 SNEGSKA (reference sequence). The CDR3 contains 15 residues. In the authors' methods: A classifier of distant metastasis in papillary thyroid cancer was built from CDR3 differences (across clinicopathological groups). TCRdb redid the clone calls on the PCR reads using MiXCR. None of the V and J calls come from the authors' own analysis; TCRdb made them. The sample holds approximately 16,000 clones, about 31% seen once. Thyroid surgery was preceded by no treatment in any patient. The sample originates from a study of metastatic and nonmetastatic thyroid tumors. Across the whole study: From malignant and benign thyroid patients, repertoires in blood and in tumor or nodule tissue were compared. Study-level points and caveats: In both blood and tumor samples, TCR beta diversity was reported significantly higher for malignant than benign nodules.

The origin of this receptor is a female donor with papillary thyroid cancer or a benign thyroid nodule (not recorded which). Some clones in this sample may be carry-over from other donors' samples. J is TRBJ2-7 and V is TRBV20-1; D unresolved. Sequenced material: tumor tissue. Here the CDR3 reads CSARDNTARGNEQYF. The CDR3 bases are TGCAGTGCTAGAGATAATACGGCGCGAGGAAACGAGCAGTACTTC.